This TCR beta chain is drawn from a study of read filtering for tumor transcriptome and immune sequencing. This clonotype was counted ten times or more. The V end was cut by 5 bases, the J end by 6 bases, with 20 bases between. CDR3 length: 15 amino acids. CDR1 and CDR2 (germline): MNHEY, SMNVEV (reference sequence). Molecular barcoded adaptors covering alpha/delta and beta/gamma chains were used on around 370 ng RNA. TCRdb used MiXCR to reprocess the reads, holding one entry per CDR3 protein. Among 100,000 to 150,000 distinct CDR3 sequences listed, roughly an eighth were seen once. The clonotype originates from a donor over 35 with multiple myeloma. This sequence joins TRBV27 and TRBJ2-7, with D possibly being TRBD1 or TRBD2 (5 bases each). The sequencing sample was made of a population of CD138-negative cells sorted from bone marrow. This CDR3 reads CASSTPPPGLGEQYF. CDR3 nucleotides: TGTGCCAGCAGTACGCCCCCTCCGGGGCTCGGCGAGCAGTACTTC.